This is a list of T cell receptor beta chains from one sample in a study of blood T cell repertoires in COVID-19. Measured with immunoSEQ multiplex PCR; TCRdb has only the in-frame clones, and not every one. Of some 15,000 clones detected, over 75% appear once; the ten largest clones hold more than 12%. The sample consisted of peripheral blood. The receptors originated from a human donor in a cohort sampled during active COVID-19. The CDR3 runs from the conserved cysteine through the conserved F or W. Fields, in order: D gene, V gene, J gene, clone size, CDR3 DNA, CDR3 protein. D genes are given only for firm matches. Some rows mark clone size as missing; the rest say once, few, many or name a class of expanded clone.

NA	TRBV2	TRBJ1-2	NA	TGTGCCAGCAGTGTGCGGGACTATGGCTACACCTTC	CASSVRDYGYTF
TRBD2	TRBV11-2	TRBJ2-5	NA	TGTGCCAGCAGCTCCGATCGGCTAGCGGGAGTGGAGACCCAGTACTTC	CASSSDRLAGVETQYF
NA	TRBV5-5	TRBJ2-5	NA	TGTGCCAGCAGCAAGACCGCGGTGACCGGGGAGACCCAGTACTTC	CASSKTAVTGETQYF
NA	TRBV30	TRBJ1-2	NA	TGTGCCTGGAGTCGCCCGGGGGAGAATGGCTACACCTTC	CAWSRPGENGYTF
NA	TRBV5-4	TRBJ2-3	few	TGTGCCAGCAGCCCCGGGACTCCAGATACGCAGTATTTT	CASSPGTPDTQYF
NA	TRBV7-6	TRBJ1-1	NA	TGTGCCAGCAGCTCCTCGACAGGGAACACTGAAGCTTTCTTT	CASSSSTGNTEAFF
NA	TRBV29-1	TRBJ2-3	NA	TGCAGCGTCCAGGCAGATACGCAGTATTTT	CSVQADTQYF
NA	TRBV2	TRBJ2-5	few	TGTGCCAGCAGTGAAACGACATCCGGCGAGACCCAGTACTTC	CASSETTSGETQYF
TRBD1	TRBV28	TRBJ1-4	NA	TGTGCCAGCAACCCCGGGACAGGGGCGAGGAAACTGTTTTTT	CASNPGTGARKLFF
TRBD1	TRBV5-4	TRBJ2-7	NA	TGTGCCAGCAGCCCAGGACAGGGGGCAGGGGAGCAGTACTTC	CASSPGQGAGEQYF
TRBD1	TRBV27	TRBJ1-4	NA	TGTGCAACCAGGGGGCCTCGGACAGGGTTAGCTGAAAAACTGTTTTTT	CATRGPRTGLAEKLFF
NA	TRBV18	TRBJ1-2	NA	TGTGCCAGCTCCCCTATCCACCTACAGGAGAAGGGCTACACCTTC	CASSPIHLQEKGYTF
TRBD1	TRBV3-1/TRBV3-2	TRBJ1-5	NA	TGTGCCAGCAGCCGGGGACAGGGAGTCAATCAGCCCCAGCATTTT	CASSRGQGVNQPQHF
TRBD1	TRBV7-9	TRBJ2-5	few	TGTGCCAGCAGCCACCCAGGGGGCCTCTCCGAGGAGACCCAGTACTTC	CASSHPGGLSEETQYF
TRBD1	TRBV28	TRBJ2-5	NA	TGTGCCAGCAGTTGGACAGGGCAAGAGACCCAGTACTTC	CASSWTGQETQYF
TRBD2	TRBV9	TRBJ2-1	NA	TGCGCCCGCAGCCGGCGCGGGGGGGGATACAATGAGCAGTTCTTC	CARSRRGGGYNEQFF
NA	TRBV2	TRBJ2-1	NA	TGTGCCAGCAGTCCCCTTGGTGGGGGGTGGAATGAGCAGTTCTTC	CASSPLGGGWNEQFF
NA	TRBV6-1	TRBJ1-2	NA	TGTGCCAGCAGTGAAAATGTCGGCTATGGCTACACCTTC	CASSENVGYGYTF
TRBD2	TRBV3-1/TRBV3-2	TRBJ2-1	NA	TGTGCCAGCAGCCAATCAAGCGGGGGTAGGTACAATGAGCAGTTCTTC	CASSQSSGGRYNEQFF
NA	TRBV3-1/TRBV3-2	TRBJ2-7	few	TGTGCCAGCAGTCGAGGACTGTCCCCCTACGAGCAGTACTTC	CASSRGLSPYEQYF
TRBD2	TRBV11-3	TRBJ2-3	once	TGTGCCAGCAGCTCCGGACTAGCGGGGGGTTTCACAGATACGCAGTATTTT	CASSSGLAGGFTDTQYF
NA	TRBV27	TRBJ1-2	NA	TGTGCCAGCAGTTCAGCGGTGGGTAGCTATGGCTACACCTTC	CASSSAVGSYGYTF
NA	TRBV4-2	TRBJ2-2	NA	TGTGCCAGCAGCCAAGATTTGAGCAGGGGCGGGGAGCTGTTTTTT	CASSQDLSRGGELFF
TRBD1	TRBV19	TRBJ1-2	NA	TGTGCCAGTACCTTCAGGGGGCTCCCGGGCTATGGCTACACCTTC	CASTFRGLPGYGYTF
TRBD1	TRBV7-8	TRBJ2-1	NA	TGTGCCAGCAGCTTCACCGGGACAGGGCCTAATGAGCAGTTCTTC	CASSFTGTGPNEQFF